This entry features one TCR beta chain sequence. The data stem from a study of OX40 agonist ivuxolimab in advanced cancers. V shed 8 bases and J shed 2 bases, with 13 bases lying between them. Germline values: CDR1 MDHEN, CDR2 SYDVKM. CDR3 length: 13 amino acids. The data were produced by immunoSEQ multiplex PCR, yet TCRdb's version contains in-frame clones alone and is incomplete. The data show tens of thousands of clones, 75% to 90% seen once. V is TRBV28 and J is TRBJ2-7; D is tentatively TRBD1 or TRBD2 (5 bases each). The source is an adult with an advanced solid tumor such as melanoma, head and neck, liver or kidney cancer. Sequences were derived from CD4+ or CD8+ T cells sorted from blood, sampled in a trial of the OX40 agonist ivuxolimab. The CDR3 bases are TGTGCCAGCCTGGGACGTCCAGCCTACGAGCAGTACTTC. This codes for CASLGRPAYEQYF.